The 10 T cell receptor beta chains below were found in one sample sequenced in a study of blood T cell repertoires in COVID-19. This table comes from immunoSEQ multiplex PCR, and its TCRdb copy is limited to in-frame clones, with some not included. This table has approximately 62,000 clones, 85% to 90% appearing once. The sequencing input was peripheral blood. The receptors were sampled from a human donor with active COVID-19. The donor label of this sample is uncertain.

The table lists this clone with a count of one. The chain uses TRBV13 and TRBJ2-3; tentative D call: TRBD2 (6 bases). The CDR3 runs to 12 residues. The germline V and J ends were trimmed by 7 bases and 10 bases, with 15 bases remaining between them. CDR1 and CDR2 from the germline V gene are PRHDT and FYEKMQ (reference sequence). In DNA form, the CDR3 reads TGTGCCAGCACCCAGTTTGGGGAGGCGCAGTATTTT. This translates into CASTQFGEAQYF.

This chain uses TRBV28 with TRBJ2-5; 8 bases line up with TRBD1. The J segment lost 2 bases and the V segment lost 9 bases, leaving 5 bases of the junction unmatched. This CDR3 comprises 13 residues. Germline values: CDR1 MDHEN, CDR2 SYDVKM. The CDR3 spells CASGTGQQETQYF. The CDR3 DNA sequence: TGTGCCAGTGGGACAGGCCAACAAGAGACCCAGTACTTC.

The CDR3 region is CASSLPAGANTQETQYF. The CDR3 DNA follows: TGTGCCAGCAGTTTACCGGCAGGGGCCAATACCCAAGAGACCCAGTACTTC. V usage is TRBV28 and J usage is TRBJ2-5; TRBD1 might be the D (6 bases). Trimming pared 2 bases from V and 1 base from J, leaving 17 bases between. The CDR3 covers 17 residues. Looked up from germline, CDR1 is MDHEN and CDR2 is SYDVKM.

The rearrangement links TRBV7-2 to TRBJ2-7, with 9 bases aligning to TRBD1. Unmatched junction bases numbered 9, after V lost 5 bases and J lost 4 bases. The CDR3 is 15 amino acids. Germline V gene lookup returns CDR1 SGHTA and CDR2 FQGNSA. Here the CDR3 reads CASSPMTGGRYEQYF. The CDR3 coding sequence is TGTGCCAGCAGCCCAATGACAGGGGGGAGGTACGAGCAGTACTTC.

This clone has just one count. The CDR3 reads CASSSTGFPLHF. DNA for the CDR3: TGTGCCAGCAGTTCCACAGGGTTTCCCCTCCACTTT. The gene calls are TRBV27 and TRBJ1-6, with a possible D match to TRBD1 (6 bases). The CDR3 consists of 12 residues. The germline gives CDR1 MNHEY, CDR2 SMNVEV (reference sequence). The V end lost 4 bases, the J end lost 13 bases, and 11 bases lay between the germline ends.

The chain employs TRBV7-9 and TRBJ1-1; 9 nucleotides match TRBD1. CDR1 and CDR2 (germline): SEHNR, FQNEAQ (reference sequence). The CDR3 has 15 amino acids. Trimming at V came to 3 bases and at J to 6 bases, leaving 8 bases not matched to a gene. CDR3 in DNA: TGTGCCAGCAGCTTTACGGGACAGGGTCTCGCTGAAGCTTTCTTT. Translation: CASSFTGQGLAEAFF.

This clone was recorded only once. This chain joins TRBV5-4 and TRBJ2-3, with 7 positions matching TRBD2. Losses at the gene ends were 4 bases for V and 3 bases for J; bases not matched to a gene: 14. This CDR3 is built from 17 residues. Germline V CDR1 and CDR2: SGHNT, YYREEE (reference sequence). The CDR3 region is CASSQNPSGAFTDTQYF. The CDR3 DNA reads as TGTGCCAGCAGCCAGAATCCCAGCGGGGCCTTTACAGATACGCAGTATTTT.

V and J are TRBV3-1 (or the pseudogene TRBV3-2) and TRBJ2-4; no clear D. Trimming removed 0 bases at V and 8 bases at J, with 14 bases between. The V gene's germline CDR1 is LGHDT and CDR2 YNNKEL (reference sequence). This CDR3 region has 15 residues. The CDR3 nucleotides are TGTGCCAGCAGCCAAGATTCAAGCGACGGAGACATTCAGTACTTC. Translation gives CASSQDSSDGDIQYF.

J is TRBJ2-3 and V is TRBV10-3, with TRBD1 identical over 10 bases. CDR1 and CDR2 (germline): ENHRY, SYGVKD. The CDR3 spans 15 residues. V lost 7 bases, J lost 4 bases, and 8 bases stayed unmatched. CDR3 in amino acids: CAITTRDRGADTQYF. CDR3 bases: TGTGCCATCACCACCCGGGACAGGGGCGCAGATACGCAGTATTTT.

V usage is TRBV18 and J usage is TRBJ2-1; D may be TRBD1 (8 bases). V lost 6 bases, J lost 2 bases, and 17 bases lay in between. CDR3 length: 16 residues. From germline, CDR1 is KGHSH and CDR2 LQKENI. The CDR3 sequence: CASSRDRRGTYNEQFF. CDR3 DNA sequence: TGTGCCAGCTCGCGGGACAGGCGGGGGACCTACAATGAGCAGTTCTTC.